This T cell receptor beta chain was sequenced in a study of cytomegalovirus exposure and HLA in healthy donors. CDR3 size: 14 residues. Germline CDR1 and CDR2: MNHNY and SVGAGI (reference sequence). V lost 7 bases and J lost 14; bases outside the gene matches: 14. PCR involved 60 Vbeta and 13 Jbeta primers. The assay was immunoSEQ multiplex PCR, and TCRdb's table has in-frame clones only and misses some. The table has more than 150,000 clones, 70% to 85% seen once. The origin of this receptor is a man aged 18 to 29 in good health and CMV-seronegative. Sequenced: PBMCs. This chain joins TRBV6-6 and TRBJ1-6, with TRBD1 matching 7 bases. This CDR3 is CASTLGQRLGALHF. The CDR3 nucleotides are TGTGCCAGCACCCTGGGACAGCGGCTTGGGGCCCTCCACTTT.